This note documents a single T cell receptor (beta chain) sequence. Its antigen is unidentified. This sample is part of a study of CD8 T cells in ankylosing spondylitis. Whole-study findings and limits: Several highly homologous variants formed a TCR beta motif that appeared characteristic of ankylosing spondylitis blood.

V was clipped by 3 bases and J by 0 bases; unmatched bases: 7. The CDR3 has 16 amino acids. Germline lookup yields CDR1 ENHRY and CDR2 SYGVKD. TCRdb passed the 5' RACE reads through MiXCR, listing each CDR3 protein once. The profile shows 350,000 to 400,000 distinct CDR3 sequences, 20% to 25% of them singletons. This receptor was obtained from a male donor with ankylosing spondylitis or in good health (not recorded which). The sample taken for sequencing was blood, either unsorted or a sorted T cell fraction (not recorded which). This chain joins TRBV10-3 and TRBJ2-7; 8 bases map to TRBD1. The CDR3 loop reads CAISDPPGQASYEQYF. The DNA of the CDR3 is TGTGCCATCAGTGATCCTCCGGGACAGGCCTCCTACGAGCAGTACTTC.